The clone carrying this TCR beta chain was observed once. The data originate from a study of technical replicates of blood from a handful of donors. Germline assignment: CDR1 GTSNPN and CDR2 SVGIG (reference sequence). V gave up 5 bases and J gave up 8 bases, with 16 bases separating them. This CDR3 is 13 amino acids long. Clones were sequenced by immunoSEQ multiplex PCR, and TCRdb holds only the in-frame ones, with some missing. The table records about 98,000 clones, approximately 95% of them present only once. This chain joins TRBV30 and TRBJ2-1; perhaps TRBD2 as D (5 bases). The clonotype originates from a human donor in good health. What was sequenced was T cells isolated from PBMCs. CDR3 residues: CAWGRGRVDEQFF. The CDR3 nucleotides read TGTGCCTGGGGACGGGGTAGAGTGGATGAGCAGTTCTTC.